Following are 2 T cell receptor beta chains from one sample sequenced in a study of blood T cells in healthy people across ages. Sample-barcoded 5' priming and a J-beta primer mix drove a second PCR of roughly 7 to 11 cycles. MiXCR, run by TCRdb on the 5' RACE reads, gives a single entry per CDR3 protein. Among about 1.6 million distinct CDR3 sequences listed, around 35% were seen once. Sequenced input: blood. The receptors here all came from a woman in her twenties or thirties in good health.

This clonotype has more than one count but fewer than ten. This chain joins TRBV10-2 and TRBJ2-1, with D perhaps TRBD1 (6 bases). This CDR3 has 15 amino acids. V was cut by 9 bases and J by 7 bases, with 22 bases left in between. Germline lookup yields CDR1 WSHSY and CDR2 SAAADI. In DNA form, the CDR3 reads TGCGCCAGAAAGATTAACAGGGTAGATTCGAATGAGCAGTTCTTC. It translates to CARKINRVDSNEQFF.

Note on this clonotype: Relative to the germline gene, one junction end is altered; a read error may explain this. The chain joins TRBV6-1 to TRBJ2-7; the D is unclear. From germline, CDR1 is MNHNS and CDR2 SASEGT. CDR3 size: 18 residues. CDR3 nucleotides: TGCGCCAGCAGTGAAGCGAAGACTCTCCTCGTAGGTTTGTACGAGCAGTACTTC. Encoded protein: CASSEAKTLLVGLYEQYF.